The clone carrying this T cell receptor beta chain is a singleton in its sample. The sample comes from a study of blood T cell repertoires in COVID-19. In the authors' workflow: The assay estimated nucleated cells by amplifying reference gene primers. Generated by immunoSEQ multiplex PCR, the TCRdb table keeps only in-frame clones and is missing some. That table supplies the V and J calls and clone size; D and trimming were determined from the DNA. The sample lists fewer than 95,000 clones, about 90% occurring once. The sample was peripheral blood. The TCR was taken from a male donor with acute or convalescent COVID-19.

CDR3 in DNA: TGTGCCAGCAGCAGCCGGGGAATTCCAACTAATGAAAAACTGTTTTTT. The encoded protein is CASSSRGIPTNEKLFF. The V and J genes are TRBV11-2 and TRBJ1-4; D is unresolved. Germline V gene lookup returns CDR1 SGHAT and CDR2 FQNNGV. This CDR3 is built from 16 residues. Trimming removed 5 bases at V and 0 bases at J, with 13 bases between.